This record concerns one T cell receptor beta chain sequence. These data are taken from a study of blood T cell repertoires in COVID-19. Study information: The United States, Italy and Spain were the sources of the acute and convalescent COVID-19 samples. PBMCs, B-cell-depleted T cells, or T cells were the source of the cDNA or gDNA that made up the material.

Seattle-derived patients entered the study during active infection and were followed longitudinally. In the original analysis: Cell counts per sample came from amplifying reference gene primers. Data came from immunoSEQ multiplex PCR; TCRdb stores just in-frame clones and leaves some out. The V and J calls and clone size are taken from that table; D and trimming were inferred from the DNA. This table holds approximately 78,000 clones, roughly nine tenths found once. Unmatched junction bases numbered 5, after V lost 5 bases and J lost 4 bases. Germline lookup yields CDR1 WNHNN and CDR2 SYGVQD (reference sequence). This CDR3 comprises 14 residues.

This TCR came from a man between 50 and 59 years old with COVID-19, enrolled during active disease. The sequenced material came from peripheral blood. V gene TRBV10-1 combines with J gene TRBJ2-1; 7 bases match TRBD1. In nucleotides, the CDR3 is TGCGCCAGCAGTTCAGGACAGGAGTACAATGAGCAGTTCTTC. Residues: CASSSGQEYNEQFF.